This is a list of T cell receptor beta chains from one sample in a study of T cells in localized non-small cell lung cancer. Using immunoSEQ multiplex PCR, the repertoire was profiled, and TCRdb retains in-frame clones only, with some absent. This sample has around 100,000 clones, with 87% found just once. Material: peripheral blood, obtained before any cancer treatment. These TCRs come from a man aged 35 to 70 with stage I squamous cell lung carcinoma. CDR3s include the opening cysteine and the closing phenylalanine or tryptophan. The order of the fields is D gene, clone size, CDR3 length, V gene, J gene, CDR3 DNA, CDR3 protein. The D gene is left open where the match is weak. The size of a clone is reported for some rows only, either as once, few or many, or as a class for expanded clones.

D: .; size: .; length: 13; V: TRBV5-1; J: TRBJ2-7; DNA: TGCGCCAGCAGCTTGGCTAGGGGCTACGAGCAGTACTTC; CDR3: CASSLARGYEQYF
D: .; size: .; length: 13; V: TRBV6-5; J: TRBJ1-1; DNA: TGTGCCAGCACCAAGGGGTGGGGGGCTGAAGCTTTCTTT; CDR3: CASTKGWGAEAFF
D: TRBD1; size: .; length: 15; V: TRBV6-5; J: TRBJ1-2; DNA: TGTGCCAGCAGTAGGGACAGGCGAAATAACTATGGCTACACCTTC; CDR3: CASSRDRRNNYGYTF
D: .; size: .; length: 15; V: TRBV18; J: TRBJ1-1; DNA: TGTGCCAGCTCACCACTGGGGGGACCGAACACTGAAGCTTTCTTT; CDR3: CASSPLGGPNTEAFF
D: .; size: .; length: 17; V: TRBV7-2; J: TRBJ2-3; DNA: TGTGCCAGCAGCCACCCCCTCGGCGGGGAGACCACAGATACGCAGTATTTT; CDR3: CASSHPLGGETTDTQYF
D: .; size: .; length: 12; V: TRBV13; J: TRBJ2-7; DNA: TGTGCCAGCAGCTTAACAGCATACGAGCAGTACTTC; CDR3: CASSLTAYEQYF
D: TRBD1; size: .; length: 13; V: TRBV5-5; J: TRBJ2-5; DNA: TGTGCCAGCAGCTTACAGGGGGAAGAGACCCAGTACTTC; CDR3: CASSLQGEETQYF
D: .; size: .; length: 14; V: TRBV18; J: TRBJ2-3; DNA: TGTGCCAGCTCACCTAATGCAGGGAAAAATACGCAGTATTTT; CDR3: CASSPNAGKNTQYF
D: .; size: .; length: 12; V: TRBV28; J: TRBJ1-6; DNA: TGTGCCAGCAGTTTACTGGCAACACCCCTCCACTTT; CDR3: CASSLLATPLHF
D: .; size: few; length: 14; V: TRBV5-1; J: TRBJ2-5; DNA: TGCGCCAGCAGCTTGGAGGCAGATCAAGAGACCCAGTACTTC; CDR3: CASSLEADQETQYF
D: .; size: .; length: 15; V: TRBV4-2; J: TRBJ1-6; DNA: TGTGCCAGCAGCCAAGCCCTGGGGTTTGAATCACCCCTCCACTTT; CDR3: CASSQALGFESPLHF
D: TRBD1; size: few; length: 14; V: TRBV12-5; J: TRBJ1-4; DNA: TGTGCTACTGGTTTGGGGACAGCAGATGAAAAACTGTTTTTT; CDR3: CATGLGTADEKLFF
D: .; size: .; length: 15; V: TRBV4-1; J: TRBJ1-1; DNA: TGCGCCAGCAGCCAAGACCGAGGGTCAGAGACTGAAGCTTTCTTT; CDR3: CASSQDRGSETEAFF
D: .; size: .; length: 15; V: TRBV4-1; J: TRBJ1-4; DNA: TGCGCCAGCAGCCAAGAGGCGCAGGGTAGAGAAAAACTGTTTTTT; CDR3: CASSQEAQGREKLFF
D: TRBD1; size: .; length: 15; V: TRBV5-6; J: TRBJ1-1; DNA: TGTGCCAGCAGCTTGGTAGGGACAGGGGTCACTGAAGCTTTCTTT; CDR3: CASSLVGTGVTEAFF
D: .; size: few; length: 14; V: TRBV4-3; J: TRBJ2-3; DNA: TGCGCCAGCGGGCTAGTATATGGAACAGATACGCAGTATTTT; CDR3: CASGLVYGTDTQYF
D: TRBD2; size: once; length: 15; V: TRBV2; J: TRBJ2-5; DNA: TGTGCCAGCCGGCCAGCGGGGGGGATCCAAGAGACCCAGTACTTC; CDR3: CASRPAGGIQETQYF
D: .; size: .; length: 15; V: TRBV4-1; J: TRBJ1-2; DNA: TGCGCCAGCAGCCAGGGGGCCTCTGAAAACTATGGCTACACCTTC; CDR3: CASSQGASENYGYTF
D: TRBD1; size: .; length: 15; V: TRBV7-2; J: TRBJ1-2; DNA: TGTGCCAGCAGCTACGGCGGGACAGGGGTACGGGGCTACACCTTC; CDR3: CASSYGGTGVRGYTF
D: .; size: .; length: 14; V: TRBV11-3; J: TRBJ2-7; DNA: TGTGCCAGCAGAGGACAGAGTGGGTCCTACGAGCAGTACTTC; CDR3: CASRGQSGSYEQYF
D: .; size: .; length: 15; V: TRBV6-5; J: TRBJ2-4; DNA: TGTGCCAGCAGACCAGGTGGGATCTCGGGAAACATTCAGTACTTC; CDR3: CASRPGGISGNIQYF
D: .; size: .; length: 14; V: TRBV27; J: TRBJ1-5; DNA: TGTGCCAGCAGGATTACGGGAGATGCTCAGCCCCAGCATTTT; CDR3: CASRITGDAQPQHF
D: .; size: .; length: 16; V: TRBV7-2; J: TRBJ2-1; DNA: TGTGCCAGCAGCCAGCAGAGCTTCAGGGGAGCCGATGAGCAGTTCTTC; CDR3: CASSQQSFRGADEQFF
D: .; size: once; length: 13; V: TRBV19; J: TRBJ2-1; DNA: TGTGCCAGTAGCAATTACAGGGACAATGAGCAGTTCTTC; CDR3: CASSNYRDNEQFF
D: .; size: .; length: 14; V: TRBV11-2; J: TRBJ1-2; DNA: TGTGCCAGCACTCCCTTGTGGGGGGGCTATGGCTACACCTTC; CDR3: CASTPLWGGYGYTF
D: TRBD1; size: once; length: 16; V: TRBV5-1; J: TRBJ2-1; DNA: TGCGCCAGCAGCTTGGGAGGACAGGGGGGTTCGAATGAGCAGTTCTTC; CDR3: CASSLGGQGGSNEQFF
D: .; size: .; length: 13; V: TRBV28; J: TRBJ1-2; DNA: TGTGCCACCAATGTCGGTCTATCCTATGGCTACACCTTC; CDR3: CATNVGLSYGYTF
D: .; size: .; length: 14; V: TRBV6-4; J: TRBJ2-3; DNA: TGTGCCAGCAGTGAGGGACTCAGCACAGATACGCAGTATTTT; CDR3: CASSEGLSTDTQYF
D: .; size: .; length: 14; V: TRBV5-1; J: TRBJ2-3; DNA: TGCGCCAGCAGACCCAGGGTTAGCACAGATACGCAGTATTTT; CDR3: CASRPRVSTDTQYF
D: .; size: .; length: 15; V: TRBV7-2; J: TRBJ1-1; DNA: TGTGCCAGCAGCTTACGACAGAACTTGAACACTGAAGCTTTCTTT; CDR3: CASSLRQNLNTEAFF
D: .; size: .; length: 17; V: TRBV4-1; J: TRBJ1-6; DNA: TGCGCCAGCAGCCAAGATCGGGGGGTTTACGATAATTCACCCCTCCACTTT; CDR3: CASSQDRGVYDNSPLHF
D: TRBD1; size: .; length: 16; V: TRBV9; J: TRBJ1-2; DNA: TGTGCCAGCAGCGAATCGGCGGACAGGGGGCTTCTTGGCTACACCTTC; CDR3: CASSESADRGLLGYTF
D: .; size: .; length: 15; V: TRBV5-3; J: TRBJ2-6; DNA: TGTGCCAGAAGCTTGGCCGGGACACAGGCCAACGTCCTGACTTTC; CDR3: CARSLAGTQANVLTF
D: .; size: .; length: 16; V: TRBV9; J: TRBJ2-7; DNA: TGTGCCAGCAGCGCCGACTTAGCCGCCCCGTACTACGAGCAGTACTTC; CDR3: CASSADLAAPYYEQYF
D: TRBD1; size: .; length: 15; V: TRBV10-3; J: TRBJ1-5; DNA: TGTGCCATCAGCCAGGGACAGGGGGCGGATCAGCCCCAGCATTTT; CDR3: CAISQGQGADQPQHF
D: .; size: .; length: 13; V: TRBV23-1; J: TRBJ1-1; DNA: TGCGCCAGCAGTCAACCTAGGGACACTGAAGCTTTCTTT; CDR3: CASSQPRDTEAFF
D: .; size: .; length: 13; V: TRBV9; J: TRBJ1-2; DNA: TGTGCCAGCAGCGTAGACCCCAGGGGTGGCTACACCTTC; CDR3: CASSVDPRGGYTF
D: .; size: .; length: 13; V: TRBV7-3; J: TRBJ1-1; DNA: TGTGCCAGCAGCTTGCAGATGAACACTGAAGCTTTCTTT; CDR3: CASSLQMNTEAFF
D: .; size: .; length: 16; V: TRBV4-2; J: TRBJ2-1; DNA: TGTGCCAGCAGCCCACCCCCGGGGGACGCCTACAATGAGCAGTTCTTC; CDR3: CASSPPPGDAYNEQFF
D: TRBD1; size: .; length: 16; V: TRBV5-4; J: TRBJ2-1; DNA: TGTGCCAGCAGCCTTGGGACAGGGGGATCCTACAATGAGCAGTTCTTC; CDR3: CASSLGTGGSYNEQFF
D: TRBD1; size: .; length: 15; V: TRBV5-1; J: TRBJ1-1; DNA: TGCGCCAGCAGCTTGGGGGACAGGGGCGGTACTGAAGCTTTCTTT; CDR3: CASSLGDRGGTEAFF
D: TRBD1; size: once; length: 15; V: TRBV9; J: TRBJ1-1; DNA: TGTGCCAGCAGCGTAAGCGGGAACAGGGGCACTGAAGCTTTCTTT; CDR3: CASSVSGNRGTEAFF
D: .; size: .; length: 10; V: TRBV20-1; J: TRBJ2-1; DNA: TGCAGTGCTAAAAACAATGAGCAGTTCTTC; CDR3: CSAKNNEQFF
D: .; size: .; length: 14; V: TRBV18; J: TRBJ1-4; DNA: TGTGCCAGCTCACCAATTGAGGGAAATGAAAAACTGTTTTTT; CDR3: CASSPIEGNEKLFF
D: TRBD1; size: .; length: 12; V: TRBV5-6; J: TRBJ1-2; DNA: TGTGCCAGCAGCCGACAGGGGAATGGCTACACCTTC; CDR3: CASSRQGNGYTF
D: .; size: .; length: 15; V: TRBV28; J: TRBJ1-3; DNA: TGTGCCAGCAGTCGGAGGGCAGGGGCTGGAAACACCATATATTTT; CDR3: CASSRRAGAGNTIYF
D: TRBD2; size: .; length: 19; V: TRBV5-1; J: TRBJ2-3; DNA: TGCGCCAGCAGCTTGGAAGGGGCCCTTAGCGGGGGATTCGCAGATACGCAGTATTTT; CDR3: CASSLEGALSGGFADTQYF
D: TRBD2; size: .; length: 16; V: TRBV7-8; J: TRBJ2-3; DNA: TGTGCCAGCAGCTTAATGTGGGCGGGGGTCAAGGATACGCAGTATTTT; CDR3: CASSLMWAGVKDTQYF
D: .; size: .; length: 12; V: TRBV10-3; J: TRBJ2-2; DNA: TGTGCCACCAGGGAGAACACCGGGGAGCTGTTTTTT; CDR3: CATRENTGELFF
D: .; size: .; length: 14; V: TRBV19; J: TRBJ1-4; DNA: TGTGCCAGTAGTATTAGTTCAGGGAATGAAAAACTGTTTTTT; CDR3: CASSISSGNEKLFF
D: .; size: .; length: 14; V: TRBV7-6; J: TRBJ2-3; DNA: TGTGCCAGCAGCTCCGAGGTCTTCACAGATACGCAGTATTTT; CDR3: CASSSEVFTDTQYF
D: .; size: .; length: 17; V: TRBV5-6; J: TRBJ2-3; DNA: TGTGCCAGCAGCTTTCGTGGTGTAGGGAGGAGCACAGATACGCAGTATTTT; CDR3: CASSFRGVGRSTDTQYF
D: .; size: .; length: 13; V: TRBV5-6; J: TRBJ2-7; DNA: TGTGCCAGCAGCCCCCGAAGGTCCTACGAGCAGTACTTC; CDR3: CASSPRRSYEQYF
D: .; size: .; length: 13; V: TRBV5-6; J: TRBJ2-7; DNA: TGTGCCAGCAGCTTGGACAGGGCTCCGGTGCAGTACTTC; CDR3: CASSLDRAPVQYF
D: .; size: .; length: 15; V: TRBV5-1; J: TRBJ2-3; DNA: TGCGCCAGCAGCTTGGCTATCGCTTCGACAGATACGCAGTATTTT; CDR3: CASSLAIASTDTQYF